A selection of T cell receptor beta chains follows, all from one sample in a study of OX40 agonist ivuxolimab in advanced cancers. Sequencing used immunoSEQ multiplex PCR; TCRdb keeps in-frame clones, though not all of them. The repertoire includes roughly 84,000 clones, around 85% of them detected once, and roughly 4.8% sits in the top ten. The specimen was CD4+ or CD8+ T cells sorted from blood, collected in a trial of the OX40 agonist ivuxolimab. The receptors shown here come from an adult with an advanced solid tumor such as melanoma, head and neck, liver or kidney cancer. The CDR3 runs from the conserved cysteine through the conserved F or W. A D gene is named only where the DNA matches it firmly. The size of a clone is reported for some rows only, either as once, few or many, or as a class for expanded clones.

J: TRBJ1-4; V: TRBV15; D: TRBD1; size: NA; DNA: TGTGCCACCAGCTCAAGGACAGGGAATGAAAAACTGTTTTTT; CDR3: CATSSRTGNEKLFF
J: TRBJ1-1; V: TRBV27; D: NA; size: NA; DNA: TGTGCCAGCAGTTTTATGGCGAACACTGAAGCTTTCTTT; CDR3: CASSFMANTEAFF
J: TRBJ1-3; V: TRBV6-5; D: TRBD1; size: NA; DNA: TGTGCCAGCAGCAGGGGGCTGGGAAACACCATATATTTT; CDR3: CASSRGLGNTIYF
J: TRBJ1-5; V: TRBV6-1; D: NA; size: NA; DNA: TGTGCCAGCAGCGAACTCTCGCCGCCCCAGCATTTT; CDR3: CASSELSPPQHF
J: TRBJ1-1; V: TRBV11-2; D: TRBD1; size: few; DNA: TGTGCCAGCAGCATGGACAGGGATGACACTGAAGCTTTCTTT; CDR3: CASSMDRDDTEAFF
J: TRBJ2-1; V: TRBV11-1; D: TRBD2; size: NA; DNA: TGTGCCAGCAGCCCCCGGACTAGCGGGAGGAATGAGCAGTTCTTC; CDR3: CASSPRTSGRNEQFF
J: TRBJ2-1; V: TRBV5-1; D: TRBD2; size: NA; DNA: TGCGCCAGCAGCTCTGAACCGGGACTAGCGGGGGGTCATGTCTTC; CDR3: CASSSEPGLAGGHVF
J: TRBJ2-3; V: TRBV19; D: TRBD2; size: NA; DNA: TGTGCCAGTACCCGTCCGGGACTAGCGGGCACGGGTGATACGCAGTATTTT; CDR3: CASTRPGLAGTGDTQYF
J: TRBJ1-2; V: TRBV5-1; D: NA; size: NA; DNA: TGCGCCAGCAGCCCCGGCGGGGCCCTAGCTAACTATGGCTACACCTTC; CDR3: CASSPGGALANYGYTF
J: TRBJ2-5; V: TRBV5-1; D: NA; size: NA; DNA: TGCGCCAGCAGCCCTGGACAGATCCAAGAGACCCAGTACTTC; CDR3: CASSPGQIQETQYF
J: TRBJ2-7; V: TRBV28; D: NA; size: NA; DNA: TGTGCCAGCAGGACCGCCGGGGGCAAGGACGAGCAGTACTTC; CDR3: CASRTAGGKDEQYF
J: TRBJ2-7; V: TRBV7-3; D: NA; size: NA; DNA: TGTGCCAGCAGCCCCGCAGGTGGATACGAGCAGTACTTC; CDR3: CASSPAGGYEQYF
J: TRBJ2-5; V: TRBV7-2; D: TRBD2; size: NA; DNA: TGTGCCAGCAGTTTTAAGACTAGCGCCGCCGGAGAGCAGTACTTC; CDR3: CASSFKTSAAGEQYF
J: TRBJ2-7; V: TRBV11-3; D: TRBD1; size: NA; DNA: TGTGCCAGCAGCCCGGGACAGGCTGTATCCTACGAGCAGTACTTC; CDR3: CASSPGQAVSYEQYF
J: TRBJ1-1; V: TRBV5-5; D: TRBD1; size: few; DNA: TGTGCCAGCAGCTTGAGACAGGGCCATGAAGCTTTCTTT; CDR3: CASSLRQGHEAFF
J: TRBJ2-6; V: TRBV4-3; D: NA; size: NA; DNA: TGCGCCAGCAGCCAAGACGACAGCTCTGGGGCCAACGTCCTGACTTTC; CDR3: CASSQDDSSGANVLTF
J: TRBJ2-5; V: TRBV6-5; D: TRBD1; size: NA; DNA: TGTGCCAGCAGTTTAACCGGGACAGGGCTTGGGGAGACCCAGTACTTC; CDR3: CASSLTGTGLGETQYF
J: TRBJ2-7; V: TRBV18; D: NA; size: NA; DNA: TGTGCCAGCTCCCTTGGAGCCAGATACGAGCAGTACTTC; CDR3: CASSLGARYEQYF
J: TRBJ2-3; V: TRBV9; D: TRBD2; size: once; DNA: TGTGCCAGCAACCTCCAGGCGGGGGGGCTAATGGATACGCAGTATTTT; CDR3: CASNLQAGGLMDTQYF
J: TRBJ1-1; V: TRBV18; D: NA; size: once; DNA: TGTGCCAGCTCACCACAGGTCCCTTCTTCTGAAGCTTTCTTT; CDR3: CASSPQVPSSEAFF
J: TRBJ2-7; V: TRBV11-2; D: NA; size: once; DNA: TGTGCCAGCAGCTTAGCGGGGGTAAACTACGAGCAGTACTTC; CDR3: CASSLAGVNYEQYF
J: TRBJ1-5; V: TRBV28; D: NA; size: few; DNA: TGTGCCAGCAGTTTTACCTTTCGGCCCCAGCATTTT; CDR3: CASSFTFRPQHF
J: TRBJ2-1; V: TRBV5-6; D: NA; size: NA; DNA: TGTGCCAGCAGAGCCATAGGGGCGGGGAATGAGCAGTTCTTC; CDR3: CASRAIGAGNEQFF
J: TRBJ2-7; V: TRBV20-1; D: NA; size: NA; DNA: TGCAGTGCTTCCCGTCCCTACGAGCAGTACTTC; CDR3: CSASRPYEQYF
J: TRBJ1-2; V: TRBV6-4; D: NA; size: few; DNA: TGTGCCAGCAGCCCGGGGGTCAGGGGTTATGGCTACACCTTC; CDR3: CASSPGVRGYGYTF
J: TRBJ1-2; V: TRBV5-1; D: NA; size: NA; DNA: TGCGCCAGCAGCCCGGAACCCGGACAGAGGCGCTACACCTTC; CDR3: CASSPEPGQRRYTF
J: TRBJ2-7; V: TRBV27; D: TRBD2; size: NA; DNA: TGTGCCAGCAGTTCCCCCCTGCGGGAGGGCCGACGATACGAGCAGTACTTC; CDR3: CASSSPLREGRRYEQYF
J: TRBJ2-7; V: TRBV29-1; D: TRBD2; size: NA; DNA: TGCAGCGCCTCGAGGACTAGCAGCTACGAGCAGTACTTC; CDR3: CSASRTSSYEQYF